This T cell receptor (beta chain) is from a study of T-cell reconstitution after alpha-beta-depleted transplantation in children (dated by TCRdb to about 2016). In terms of the full investigation: T-cell immune reconstitution after TCRalphabeta/CD19-depleted allogeneic hematopoietic cell transplantation in children was quantitatively tracked in the study by means of TCR repertoire profiling.

Note on this clonotype: The antigen it recognizes is unknown. No much larger clone exists at a distance of one base, and base qualities are not known.

Libraries were constructed by PCR. The data were produced on an Illumina HiSeq 2500. Molecular barcoding was employed in the preparation of TCR libraries, with unique molecular identifiers being used to normalize TCRbeta repertoire quantification. TCRdb cleaned the public reads at Q25 with fastp, built clones with MiXCR and kept in-frame beta chains. Rows with one shared CDR3 protein collapse into an entry with the most common genes and DNA. Here the sample has about 610,000 distinct CDR3 sequences; about 10% occur a single time. Roughly 4% of the sample rests with the top ten. CDR1 and CDR2, looked up from the germline V gene, are MNHEY and SVGEGT. Inclusive of the bounding cysteine and phenylalanine, the CDR3 is 12 residues long. Here the CDR3 DNA is all that survives: 36 bases in frame from base 1. V gives up 4 bases and J gives up 14 bases, and the segment between their germline ends measures 15 bases.

The material was PBMCs from the stem cell graft donor, obtained from the stem cell graft. This TCR was sampled from a human donor who donated a stem cell graft to a child with acute myeloid leukemia. The chain is made from TRBV6-2 or TRBV6-3 and TRBJ2-1; the best D guess is TRBD2, with 5 bases matching. For the CDR3, the sequence is CASSSPAGSEFF. The nucleotide sequence is TGTGCCAGCAGTTCCCCGGCGGGTTCGGAGTTCTTC.